A single sample gave rise to the 18 T cell receptor beta chains below, sequenced in a study of cytomegalovirus exposure and HLA in healthy donors. PCR amplification relied on 60 Vbeta primers (plus 13 Jbeta primers). Libraries were prepared by immunoSEQ multiplex PCR; TCRdb keeps only in-frame clonotypes and omits some of them. Of roughly 99,000 clones in the sample, 65% to 80% were seen once. Sequencing used PBMCs. The origin of the receptors is a man between 60 and 70 years old in good health and CMV-seropositive.

This chain links TRBV7-6 with TRBJ2-5; 7 bases fit TRBD2. Germline CDR1 reads SGHVS; CDR2 reads FNYEAQ. This CDR3 has 16 amino acids. Losses at the gene ends were 8 bases for V and 1 base for J; bases not matched to a gene: 13. The CDR3 region is CASLGGTDRFQETQYF. The CDR3, as DNA: TGTGCCAGCCTCGGGGGGACCGACCGCTTCCAAGAGACCCAGTACTTC.

V is TRBV6-5 and J is TRBJ1-2, with a weak D call TRBD1 (6 bases). The germline gives CDR1 MNHEY, CDR2 SVGAGI. V was pared by 6 bases and J by 5 bases, with 10 bases between. The CDR3 has 12 amino acids. CDR3: CASSKQGYGYTF. CDR3 coding DNA: TGTGCCAGCAGCAAACAGGGTTATGGCTACACCTTC.

The chain recombines TRBV6-5 with TRBJ2-5, with 10 bases lining up with TRBD1. The end of the DNA is better explained by TRBJ2-7, so the J call may be wrong. The CDR3 is 14 residues long. Germline V lookup: CDR1 MNHEY, CDR2 SVGAGI. CDR3 sequence (DNA): TGTGCCAGCAGTTACCGGGGACAGGGGTTCGAGCAGTACTTC. Amino acids: CASSYRGQGFEQYF.

The V call is TRBV5-1, the J call TRBJ2-1, with D possibly TRBD1 on 5 matching bases. The V gene's germline CDR1 is SGHRS and CDR2 YFSETQ. CDR3 size: 14 residues. Trimming took 0 bases from V and 5 from J, leaving 9 bases between them. The CDR3 DNA follows: TGCGCCAGCAGCTTGGCGCAGGGCGACAATGAGCAGTTCTTC. This gives the protein CASSLAQGDNEQFF. Variable domain in full (rest from reference TRBV5-1 and TRBJ2-1): KAGVTQTPRYLIKTRGQQVTLSCSPISGHRSVSWYQQTPGQGLQFLFEYFSETQRNKGNFPGRFSGRQFSNSRSEMNVSTLELGDSALYLCASSLAQGDNEQFFGPGTRLTVL.

The V gene is TRBV6-5, the J gene TRBJ2-2, with a tentative D call TRBD1 (6 bases). CDR3 size: 14 residues. Trimming took off 6 bases at V and 4 bases at J, with 12 bases between the two ends. The germline V gene has CDR1 MNHEY and CDR2 SVGAGI. As DNA, the CDR3 is TGTGCCAGCAGGACAGGTTATGGCACCGGGGAGCTGTTTTTT. Protein sequence: CASRTGYGTGELFF.

The V call is TRBV5-1, the J call TRBJ2-5, with D possibly matching TRBD1 (6 bases). The J call may be faulty, since TRBJ2-7 better matches the DNA end. The CDR3 is made up of 14 amino acids. Germline values: CDR1 SGHRS, CDR2 YFSETQ. The CDR3 sequence: CASSLAGQTYEQYF. CDR3 DNA sequence: TGCGCCAGCAGCTTGGCCGGACAGACCTACGAGCAGTACTTC.

The rearrangement joins TRBV2 to TRBJ1-6; 8 positions match TRBD1. CDR1 is SNHLY and CDR2 is FYNNEI in the germline V gene. Germline trimming cut 6 bases from V and 7 bases from J; bases unmatched to any gene: 17. The CDR3 is made up of 18 amino acids. CDR3 region: CASSTEIFRTGWNSPLHF. CDR3 DNA sequence: TGTGCCAGCAGCACCGAAATATTCAGGACAGGGTGGAATTCACCCCTCCACTTT.

The J gene is TRBJ2-3, the V gene TRBV28; D perhaps matches TRBD1 (6 bases). V gave up 6 bases and J gave up 1 base, with 14 bases separating them. Germline V CDR1 and CDR2: MDHEN, SYDVKM. The CDR3 extends over 15 amino acids. In DNA, the CDR3 is TGTGCCAGCAGCCCTATGGGGGCTGGCACAGATACGCAGTATTTT. Amino acid sequence: CASSPMGAGTDTQYF.

The table lists this clone with a few counts. This sample includes further DNA sequences coding for the same CDR3. The chain recombines TRBV6-5 with TRBJ1-6; 8 bases are shared with TRBD1. V dropped 6 bases and J dropped 6; count of bases not matched to a gene: 4. In germline, CDR1 is MNHEY, CDR2 SVGAGI. The CDR3 runs 14 residues. CDR3 nucleotides: TGTGCCAGCAGCCCCGGACAGGGTAATTCACCCCTCCACTTT. The encoded protein is CASSPGQGNSPLHF.

The chain joins TRBV6-6 to TRBJ2-7; tentatively, D is TRBD1 (6 bases). The CDR3 runs 11 residues. Germline values: CDR1 MNHNY, CDR2 SVGAGI (reference sequence). V was trimmed by 4 bases and J by 10 bases, leaving 11 bases between them. As DNA, the CDR3 is TGTGCCAGCAGTTCTCGGACAGTTCAGTACTTC. This gives the protein CASSSRTVQYF.

This sequence joins TRBV5-1 and TRBJ2-1; 9 bases are a match to TRBD1. Looked up from germline, CDR1 is SGHRS and CDR2 is YFSETQ. This CDR3 has 16 amino acids. V trimming: 3 bases; J trimming: 4 bases; junction bases outside the gene matches: 8. The CDR3 coding sequence is TGCGCCAGCAGCTCCCATACAGGGGGCGCGTACAATGAGCAGTTCTTC. This gives the protein CASSSHTGGAYNEQFF.

This chain uses TRBV7-2 with TRBJ1-4; possibly TRBD1 for D (5 bases). The CDR3 consists of 16 residues. CDR1 SGHTA and CDR2 FQGNSA come from the germline V gene. V dropped 0 bases and J dropped 2 bases, with 10 bases sitting between them. CDR3 loop: CASSLAFRDTNEKLFF. CDR3 nucleotides: TGTGCCAGCAGCTTAGCCTTCAGGGATACTAATGAAAAACTGTTTTTT.

Remarks on this clone: Relative to the germline gene, one junction end is altered; a read error may explain this. The V call is TRBV7-9, the J call TRBJ2-7; the match to TRBD1 covers 10 bases. CDR1 SEHNR and CDR2 FQNEAQ come from the germline V gene (reference sequence). This CDR3 comprises 14 residues. The DNA of the CDR3 is TGTTCCAGCAGCCACCCCCGGGACAGGGGCGAGCAGTACTTC. Its translation: CSSSHPRDRGEQYF.

This clone was counted between two and nine times. The V gene is TRBV5-6, the J gene TRBJ2-3; D is perhaps TRBD2 (5 bases). Trimming removed 3 bases at V and 1 base at J, with 9 bases between. The CDR3 spans 14 residues. The germline V gene has CDR1 SGHDT and CDR2 YYEEEE. The CDR3 nucleotides are TGTGCCAGCAGCTGGGTCGGGGGCACAGATACGCAGTATTTT. Translated, it gives CASSWVGGTDTQYF.

The J gene is TRBJ2-1, the V gene TRBV29-1; D not certain. The length of the CDR3 is 13 residues. With 2 bases removed from V and 1 base from J, the gap between germline ends came to 6 bases. The germline V gene encodes CDR1 SQVTM and CDR2 ANQGSEA. CDR3 sequence reads: CSVESRSYNEQFF. The DNA for the CDR3 is TGCAGCGTTGAAAGCCGGTCCTACAATGAGCAGTTCTTC.

The V and J genes are TRBV14 and TRBJ1-2; no clear D. Trimming removed 3 bases from V and 2 bases from J, with 10 bases in between. Germline assignment: CDR1 SGHDN and CDR2 FVKESK. There are 14 residues in the CDR3. CDR3 residues: CASSQRDLNYGYTF. The CDR3 DNA sequence: TGTGCCAGCAGCCAGCGTGATCTCAACTATGGCTACACCTTC.

The CDR3 is CAWSGQGHQPQHF. DNA for the CDR3: TGTGCCTGGAGTGGACAGGGCCATCAGCCCCAGCATTTT. This sequence joins TRBV30 and TRBJ1-5; 7 nucleotides match TRBD1. Germline V CDR1 and CDR2: GTSNPN, SVGIG (reference sequence). The CDR3 spans 13 residues. The trim removed 1 base at V and 5 bases at J, leaving 2 bases unmatched.

The J gene is TRBJ2-5, the V gene TRBV29-1, with TRBD2 as a possible D gene (5 bases). V was shortened by 1 base and J by 5 bases, with 11 bases between the two germline ends. Germline V gene sequence: CDR1 SQVTM, CDR2 ANQGSEA. The length of the CDR3 is 13 residues. Here the CDR3 reads CSVEALLAETQYF. In nucleotides, the CDR3 is TGCAGCGTTGAAGCACTGTTAGCGGAGACCCAGTACTTC.